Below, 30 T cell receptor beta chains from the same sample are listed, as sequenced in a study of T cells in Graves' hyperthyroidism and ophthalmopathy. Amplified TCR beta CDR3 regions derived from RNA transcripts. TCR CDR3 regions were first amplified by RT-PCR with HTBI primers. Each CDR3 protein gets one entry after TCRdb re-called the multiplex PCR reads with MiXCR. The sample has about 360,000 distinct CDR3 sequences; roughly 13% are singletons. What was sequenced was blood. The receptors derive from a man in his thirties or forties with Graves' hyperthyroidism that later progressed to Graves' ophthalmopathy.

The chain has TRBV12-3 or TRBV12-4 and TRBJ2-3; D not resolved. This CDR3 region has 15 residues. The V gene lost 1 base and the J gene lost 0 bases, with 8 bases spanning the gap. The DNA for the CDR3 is TGTGCCAGCAGTTTAGGGCCTTCTAGCACAGATACGCAGTATTTT. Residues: CASSLGPSSTDTQYF.

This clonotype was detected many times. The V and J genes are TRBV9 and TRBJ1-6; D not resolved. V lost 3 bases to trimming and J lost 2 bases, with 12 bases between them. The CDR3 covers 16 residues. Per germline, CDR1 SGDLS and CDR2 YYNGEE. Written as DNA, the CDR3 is TGTGCCAGCAGCGCATCAGTGGACCCCTATAATTCACCCCTCCACTTT. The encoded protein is CASSASVDPYNSPLHF.

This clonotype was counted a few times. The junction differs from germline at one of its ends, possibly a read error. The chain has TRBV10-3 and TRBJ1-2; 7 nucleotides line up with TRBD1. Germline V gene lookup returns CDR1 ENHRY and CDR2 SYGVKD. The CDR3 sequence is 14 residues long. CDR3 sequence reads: CAVSDKGANYGYTF. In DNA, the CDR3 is TGTGCCGTCAGTGATAAGGGGGCGAACTATGGCTACACCTTC.

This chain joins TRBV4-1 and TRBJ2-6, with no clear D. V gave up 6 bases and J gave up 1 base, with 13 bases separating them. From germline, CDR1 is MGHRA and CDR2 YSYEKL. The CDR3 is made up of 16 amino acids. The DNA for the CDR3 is TGCGCCAGCAGTCAAAGGATGGTTTCTGGGGCCAACGTCCTGACTTTC. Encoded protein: CASSQRMVSGANVLTF.

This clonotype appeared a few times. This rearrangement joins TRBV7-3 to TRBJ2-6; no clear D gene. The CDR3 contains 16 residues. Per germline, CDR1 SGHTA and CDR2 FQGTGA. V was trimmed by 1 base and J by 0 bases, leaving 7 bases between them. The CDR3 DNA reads TGTGCCAGCAGCTTAAGGGCGAGCTCTGGGGCCAACGTCCTGACTTTC. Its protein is CASSLRASSGANVLTF.

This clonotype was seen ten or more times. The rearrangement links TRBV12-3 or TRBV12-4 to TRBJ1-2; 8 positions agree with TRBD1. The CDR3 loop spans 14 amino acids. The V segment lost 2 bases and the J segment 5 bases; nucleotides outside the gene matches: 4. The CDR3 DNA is TGTGCCAGCAGTTTACCAGGGGGCGTATATGGCTACACCTTC. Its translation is CASSLPGGVYGYTF.

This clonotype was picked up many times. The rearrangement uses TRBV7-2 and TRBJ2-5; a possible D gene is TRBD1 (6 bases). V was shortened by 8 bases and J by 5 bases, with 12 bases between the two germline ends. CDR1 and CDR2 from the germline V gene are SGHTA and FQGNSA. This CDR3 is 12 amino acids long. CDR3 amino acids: CASSGGAETQYF. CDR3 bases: TGTGCCAGCTCTGGGGGCGCCGAGACCCAGTACTTC.

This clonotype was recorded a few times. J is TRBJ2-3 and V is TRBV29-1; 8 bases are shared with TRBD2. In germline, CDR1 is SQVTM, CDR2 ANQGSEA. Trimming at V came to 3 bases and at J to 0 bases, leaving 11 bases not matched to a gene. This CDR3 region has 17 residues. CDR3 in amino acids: CSVERAGGPISTDTQYF. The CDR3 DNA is TGCAGCGTTGAGCGCGCGGGGGGACCAATTAGCACAGATACGCAGTATTTT.

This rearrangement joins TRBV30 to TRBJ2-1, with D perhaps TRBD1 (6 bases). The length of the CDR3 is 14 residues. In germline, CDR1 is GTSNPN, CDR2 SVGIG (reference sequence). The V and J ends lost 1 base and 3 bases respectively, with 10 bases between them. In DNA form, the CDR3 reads TGTGCCTGGAGTGAGACAGGAAACTACAATGAGCAGTTCTTC. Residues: CAWSETGNYNEQFF.

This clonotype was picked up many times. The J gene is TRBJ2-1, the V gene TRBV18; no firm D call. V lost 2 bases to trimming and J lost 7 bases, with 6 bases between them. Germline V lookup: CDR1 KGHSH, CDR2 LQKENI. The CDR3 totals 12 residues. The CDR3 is CASSPERNEQFF. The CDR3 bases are TGTGCCAGCTCACCAGAGAGGAATGAGCAGTTCTTC. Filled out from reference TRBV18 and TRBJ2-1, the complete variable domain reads NAGVMQNPRHLVRRRGQEARLRCSPMKGHSHVYWYRQLPEEGLKFMVYLQKENIIDESGMPKERFSAEFPKEGPSILRIQQVVRGDSAAYFCASSPERNEQFFGPGTRLTVL.

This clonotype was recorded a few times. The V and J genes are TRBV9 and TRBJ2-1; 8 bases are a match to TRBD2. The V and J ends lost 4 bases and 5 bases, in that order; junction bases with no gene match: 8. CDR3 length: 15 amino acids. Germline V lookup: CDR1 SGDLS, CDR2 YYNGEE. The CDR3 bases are TGTGCCAGCAGCTTAGGACTAGCTTTCCACAATGAGCAGTTCTTC. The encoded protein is CASSLGLAFHNEQFF.

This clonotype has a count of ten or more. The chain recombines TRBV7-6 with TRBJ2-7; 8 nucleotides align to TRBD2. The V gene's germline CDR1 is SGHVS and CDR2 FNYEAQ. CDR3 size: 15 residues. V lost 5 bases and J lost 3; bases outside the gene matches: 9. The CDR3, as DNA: TGTGCCAGCAGCCCTCGAGGGCGGGGGGTCTACGAGCAGTACTTC. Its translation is CASSPRGRGVYEQYF.

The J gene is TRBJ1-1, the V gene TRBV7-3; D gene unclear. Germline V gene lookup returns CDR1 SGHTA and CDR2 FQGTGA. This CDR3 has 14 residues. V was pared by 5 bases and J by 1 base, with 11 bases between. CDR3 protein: CASSPTRENTEAFF. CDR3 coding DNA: TGTGCCAGCAGCCCCACTCGGGAGAACACTGAAGCTTTCTTT.

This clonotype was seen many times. Written as DNA, the CDR3 is TGCGCCAGCAGCTTCCAGGGGTGGGCCGCTGAAGCTTTCTTT. This encodes CASSFQGWAAEAFF. This chain links TRBV5-1 with TRBJ1-1; D may be TRBD1 (6 bases). V was trimmed by 2 bases and J by 6 bases, leaving 14 bases between them. The CDR3 spans 14 residues. Germline V gene lookup returns CDR1 SGHRS and CDR2 YFSETQ.

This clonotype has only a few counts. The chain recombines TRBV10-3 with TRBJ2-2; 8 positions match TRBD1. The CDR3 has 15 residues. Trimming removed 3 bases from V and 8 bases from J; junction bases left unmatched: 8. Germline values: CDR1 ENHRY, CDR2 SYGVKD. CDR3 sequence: CAISDIATGEGELFF. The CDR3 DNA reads TGTGCCATCAGTGACATCGCGACAGGGGAGGGGGAGCTGTTTTTT.

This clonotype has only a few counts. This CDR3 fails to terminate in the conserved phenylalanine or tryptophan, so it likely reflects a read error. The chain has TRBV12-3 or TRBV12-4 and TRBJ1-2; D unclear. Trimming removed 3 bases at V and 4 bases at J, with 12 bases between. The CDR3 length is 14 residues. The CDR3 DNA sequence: TGTGCCAGCAGTTTCCCGGGGTGGGGCTATGGCTACACCCTC. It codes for CASSFPGWGYGYTL.

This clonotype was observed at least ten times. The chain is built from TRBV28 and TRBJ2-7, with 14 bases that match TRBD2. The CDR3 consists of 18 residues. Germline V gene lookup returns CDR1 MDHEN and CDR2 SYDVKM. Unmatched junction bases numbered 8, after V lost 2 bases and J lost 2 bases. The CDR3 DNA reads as TGTGCCAGCAGTTTAGGCCTTGGGACTAGCGGGGGCACCTACGAGCAGTACTTC. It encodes CASSLGLGTSGGTYEQYF.

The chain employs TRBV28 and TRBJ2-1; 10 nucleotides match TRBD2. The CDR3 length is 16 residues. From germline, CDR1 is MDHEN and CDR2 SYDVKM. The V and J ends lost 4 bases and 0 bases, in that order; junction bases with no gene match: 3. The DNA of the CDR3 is TGTGCCAGCAGTTCCCTAGCGGGGGCCTCCTACAATGAGCAGTTCTTC. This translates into CASSSLAGASYNEQFF.

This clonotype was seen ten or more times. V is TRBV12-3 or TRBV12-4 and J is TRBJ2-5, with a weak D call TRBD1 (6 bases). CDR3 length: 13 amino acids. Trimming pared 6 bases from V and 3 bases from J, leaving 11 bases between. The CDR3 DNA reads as TGTGCCAGCAGCCCGGGACAAGAAGAGACCCAGTACTTC. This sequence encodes CASSPGQEETQYF.

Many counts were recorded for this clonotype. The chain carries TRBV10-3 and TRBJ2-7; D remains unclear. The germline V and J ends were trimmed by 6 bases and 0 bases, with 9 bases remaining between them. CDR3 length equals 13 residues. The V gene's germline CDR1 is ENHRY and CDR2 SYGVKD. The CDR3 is CAIRVGSSYEQYF. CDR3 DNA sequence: TGTGCCATCAGGGTGGGTAGCTCCTACGAGCAGTACTTC.

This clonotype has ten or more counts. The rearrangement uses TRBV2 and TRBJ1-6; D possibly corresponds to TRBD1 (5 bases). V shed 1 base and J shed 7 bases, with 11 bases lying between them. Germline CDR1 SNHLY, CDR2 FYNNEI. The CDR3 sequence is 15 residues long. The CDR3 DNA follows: TGTGCCAGCAGTGAAGAGGCAGGGTGGAATTCACCCCTCCACTTT. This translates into CASSEEAGWNSPLHF.

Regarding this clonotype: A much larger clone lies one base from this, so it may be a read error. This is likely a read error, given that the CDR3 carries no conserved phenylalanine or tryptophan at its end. Written as DNA, the CDR3 is TGTGCCAGCTCAAAAGGGACGGTGAACACTGAAGCTTTCCTT. Translation: CASSKGTVNTEAFL. The rearrangement uses TRBV18 and TRBJ1-1, with D possibly matching TRBD1 (5 bases). Per germline, CDR1 KGHSH and CDR2 LQKENI. The ends were cut back, 5 bases at V and 0 bases at J, with 10 bases in the middle. CDR3 length equals 14 residues.

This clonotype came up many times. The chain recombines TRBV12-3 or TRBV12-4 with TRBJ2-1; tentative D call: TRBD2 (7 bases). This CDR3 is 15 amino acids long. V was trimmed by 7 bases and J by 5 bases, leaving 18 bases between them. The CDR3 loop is CASTGGGTADNEQFF. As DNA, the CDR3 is TGTGCCAGCACTGGGGGGGGCACGGCGGACAATGAGCAGTTCTTC.

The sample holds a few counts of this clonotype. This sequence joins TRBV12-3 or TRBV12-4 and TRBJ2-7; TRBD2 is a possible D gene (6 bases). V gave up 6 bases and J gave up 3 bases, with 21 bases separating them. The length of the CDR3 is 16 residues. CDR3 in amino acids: CASSPRARGTSYEQYF. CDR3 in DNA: TGTGCCAGCAGCCCTAGGGCACGGGGGACGAGCTACGAGCAGTACTTC.

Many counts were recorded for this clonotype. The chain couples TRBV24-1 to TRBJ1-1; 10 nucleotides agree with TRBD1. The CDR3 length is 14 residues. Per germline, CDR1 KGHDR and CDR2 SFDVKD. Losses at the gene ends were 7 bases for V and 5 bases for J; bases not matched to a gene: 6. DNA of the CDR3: TGTGCCACCAGAGCCCGGGACAGGGGAACTGAAGCTTTCTTT. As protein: CATRARDRGTEAFF.

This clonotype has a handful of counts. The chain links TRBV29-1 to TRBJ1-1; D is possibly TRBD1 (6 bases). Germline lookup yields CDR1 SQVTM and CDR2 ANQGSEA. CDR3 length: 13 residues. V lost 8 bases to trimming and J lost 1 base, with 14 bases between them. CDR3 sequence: CSLSGTQNTEAFF. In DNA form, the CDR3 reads TGCAGCCTTTCCGGGACACAGAACACTGAAGCTTTCTTT.

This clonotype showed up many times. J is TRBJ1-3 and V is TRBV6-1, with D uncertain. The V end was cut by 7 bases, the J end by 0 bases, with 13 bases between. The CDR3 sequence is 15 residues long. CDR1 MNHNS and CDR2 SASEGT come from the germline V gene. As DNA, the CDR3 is TGTGCCAGCAACCCGGGCGAGAGCTCTGGAAACACCATATATTTT. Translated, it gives CASNPGESSGNTIYF.

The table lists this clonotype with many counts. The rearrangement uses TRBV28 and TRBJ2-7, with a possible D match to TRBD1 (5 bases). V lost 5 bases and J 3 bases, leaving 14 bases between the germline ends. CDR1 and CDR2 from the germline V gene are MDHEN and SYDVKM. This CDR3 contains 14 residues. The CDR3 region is CASSNDQGVYEQYF. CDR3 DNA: TGTGCCAGCAGTAACGATCAGGGTGTCTACGAGCAGTACTTC.

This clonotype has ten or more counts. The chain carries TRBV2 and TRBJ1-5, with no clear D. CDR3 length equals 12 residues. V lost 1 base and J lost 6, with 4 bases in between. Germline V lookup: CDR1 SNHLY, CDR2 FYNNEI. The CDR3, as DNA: TGTGCCAGCAGTGAAGGTTTTCAGCCCCAGCATTTT. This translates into CASSEGFQPQHF.

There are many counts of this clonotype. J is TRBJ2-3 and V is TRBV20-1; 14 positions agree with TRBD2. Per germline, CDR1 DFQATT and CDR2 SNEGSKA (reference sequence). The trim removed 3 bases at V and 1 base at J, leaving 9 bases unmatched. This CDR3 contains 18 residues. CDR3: CSASPRPGLAGGTDTQYF. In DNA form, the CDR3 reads TGCAGTGCTAGTCCTCGACCGGGACTAGCGGGGGGCACAGATACGCAGTATTTT.